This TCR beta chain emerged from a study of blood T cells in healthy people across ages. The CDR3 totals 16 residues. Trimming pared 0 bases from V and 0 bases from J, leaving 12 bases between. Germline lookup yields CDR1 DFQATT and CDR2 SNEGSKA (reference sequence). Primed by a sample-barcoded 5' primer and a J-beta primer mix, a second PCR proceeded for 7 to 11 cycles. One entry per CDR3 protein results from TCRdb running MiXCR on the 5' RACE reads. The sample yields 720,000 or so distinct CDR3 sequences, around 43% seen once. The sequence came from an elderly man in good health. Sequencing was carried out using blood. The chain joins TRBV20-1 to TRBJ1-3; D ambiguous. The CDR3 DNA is TGCAGTGCTAGAGATGGTGGCAGGATCTCTGGAAACACCATATATTTT. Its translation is CSARDGGRISGNTIYF.